This TCR beta chain appears in the sequencing data of a study of OX40 agonist ivuxolimab in advanced cancers. Across the study: Ivuxolimab, an agonist antibody against OX40 (CD134), was given to patients.

Germline V gene data show CDR1 as SGHVS and CDR2 as FNYEAQ. This CDR3 is built from 15 residues. V was cut by 2 bases and J by 5 bases, with 12 bases left in between. Clones were read by immunoSEQ multiplex PCR, and TCRdb kept only the in-frame ones, dropping some. The data hold tens of thousands of clones, with roughly 87% observed a single time. The chain links TRBV7-6 to TRBJ2-2; perhaps TRBD1 as D (5 bases). The origin of this receptor is an adult with an advanced solid tumor such as melanoma, head and neck, liver or kidney cancer. The sequenced sample was CD4+ or CD8+ T cells sorted from blood, obtained in a trial of the OX40 agonist ivuxolimab. CDR3 residues: CASSLSSGITGELFF. The CDR3 DNA reads as TGTGCCAGCAGCTTAAGCTCAGGGATAACCGGGGAGCTGTTTTTT.